The 16 T cell receptor beta chains reported below all come from one sample, sequenced in a study of T cells in Graves' hyperthyroidism and ophthalmopathy. Amplification targeted TCR beta CDR3 regions from RNA transcripts. TCR CDR3 underwent first-round RT-PCR with the HTBI primer set. TCRdb ran MiXCR on the multiplex PCR reads and lists one entry per CDR3 protein. Of approximately 370,000 distinct CDR3 sequences in the sample, about a sixth were seen once. The sample taken for sequencing was blood. The receptors shown here come from a woman aged 25 to 39 with Graves' hyperthyroidism that later progressed to Graves' ophthalmopathy.

This clonotype was picked up many times. This sequence joins TRBV7-9 and TRBJ2-7; possibly TRBD1 for D (6 bases). Deletions cut 6 bases from V and 6 bases from J, with 24 bases between. CDR1 is SEHNR and CDR2 is FQNEAQ in the germline V gene (reference sequence). This CDR3 has 16 residues. DNA for the CDR3: TGTGCCAGCAGATCAACCCCCGGGACACCGCCTGGCGAGCAGTACTTC. As protein: CASRSTPGTPPGEQYF.

This clonotype was picked up many times. This rearrangement joins TRBV15 to TRBJ2-5; D possibly corresponds to TRBD1 (5 bases). The V end lost 3 bases, the J end lost 3 bases, and 20 bases lay between the germline ends. Germline V gene sequence: CDR1 LNHNV, CDR2 YYDKDF (reference sequence). This CDR3 has 17 residues. The CDR3 protein is CATSSRTRILGEETQYF. Here the CDR3 DNA reads TGTGCCACCAGCAGCCGGACAAGAATTCTAGGGGAAGAGACCCAGTACTTC.

The chain links TRBV11-2 to TRBJ2-2, with TRBD1 identical over 7 bases. The V segment lost 1 base and the J segment 7 bases; nucleotides outside the gene matches: 6. This CDR3 is built from 15 residues. Germline V CDR1 and CDR2: SGHAT, FQNNGV. CDR3 nucleotides: TGTGCCAGCAGCTTAGTAGCAGACAGGGTCGGGGAGCTGTTTTTT. Translated: CASSLVADRVGELFF. The entire variable domain, with the rest obtained from reference TRBV11-2 and TRBJ2-2, is as follows: EAGVAQSPRYKIIEKRQSVAFWCNPISGHATLYWYQQILGQGPKLLIQFQNNGVVDDSQLPKDRFSAERLKGVDSTLKIQPAKLEDSAVYLCASSLVADRVGELFFGEGSRLTVL.

This clonotype was counted ten times or more. The chain is built from TRBV4-1 and TRBJ2-1; D is possibly TRBD2 (6 bases). Germline assignment: CDR1 MGHRA and CDR2 YSYEKL. Trimming shortened V by 3 bases and J by 7 bases, and 16 bases separated the two germline ends. This CDR3 is built from 15 residues. CDR3 in DNA: TGCGCCAGCAGCCAGTTTGGGGCTGCGGGAAATGAGCAGTTCTTC. Its protein product is CASSQFGAAGNEQFF.

V usage is TRBV5-6 and J usage is TRBJ1-2, with unresolved D. This CDR3 spans 15 amino acids. In germline, CDR1 is SGHDT, CDR2 YYEEEE. V shed 6 bases and J shed 4 bases, with 19 bases lying between them. CDR3: CASTPWEAPPYGYTF. The CDR3 coding sequence is TGTGCCAGCACCCCGTGGGAAGCCCCCCCCTATGGCTACACCTTC.

This clonotype was seen more than once but under ten times. The V gene is TRBV5-1, the J gene TRBJ2-7; either TRBD1 or TRBD2 may fit D (5 bases each). Between the trimmed V and J ends, which lost 3 bases and 2 bases, there was a span of 18 bases. CDR1 is SGHRS and CDR2 is YFSETQ in the germline V gene. This CDR3 region has 16 residues. CDR3 protein: CASSSQGPIQTYEQYF. In DNA form, the CDR3 reads TGCGCCAGCAGCTCCCAGGGACCGATACAAACCTACGAGCAGTACTTC.

A note on this clonotype: This may arise from a read error, as a much more abundant clone is one base away. The chain uses TRBV7-2 and TRBJ2-5, with 9 bases matching TRBD2. Germline V CDR1 and CDR2: SGHTA, FQGNSA. CDR3 length: 17 amino acids. Losses at the gene ends were 9 bases for V and 5 bases for J; bases not matched to a gene: 19. CDR3 sequence (DNA): TGTGCCAGTAGTCCCGAGGAACTAGCGGGTCGGCGGGAGACCCAGTACTTC. This codes for CASSPEELAGRRETQYF. Full variable domain (rest looked up from reference TRBV7-2 and TRBJ2-5): GAGVSQSPSNKVTEKGKDVELRCDPISGHTALYWYRQSLGQGLEFLIYFQGNSAPDKSGLPSDRFSAERTGGSVSTLTIQRTQQEDSAVYLCASSPEELAGRRETQYFGPGTRLLVL.

This clonotype was counted a single time. This chain links TRBV11-1 with TRBJ2-3, with D perhaps being TRBD1 or TRBD2 (5 bases each). Germline V gene lookup returns CDR1 SGHAT and CDR2 FQDESV (reference sequence). The length of the CDR3 is 16 residues. Trimming left V 6 bases short and J 0 bases short, with 16 bases between. The CDR3 spells CASRDRGRPSTDTQYF. The CDR3 coding sequence is TGTGCCAGCAGAGATCGGGGCCGGCCCAGCACAGATACGCAGTATTTT.

This clonotype was counted only a few times. The V call is TRBV7-9, the J call TRBJ2-3; D is unclear. CDR1 is SEHNR and CDR2 is FQNEAQ in the germline V gene (reference sequence). V lost 5 bases to trimming and J lost 6 bases, with 12 bases between them. The CDR3 is 13 amino acids. The DNA for the CDR3 is TGTGCCAGCAGCCTTATCGTGGGGGATACGCAGTATTTT. Protein sequence: CASSLIVGDTQYF. The variable domain in full, with the rest retrieved from reference TRBV7-9 and TRBJ2-3, is DTGVSQNPRHKITKRGQNVTFRCDPISEHNRLYWYRQTLGQGPEFLTYFQNEAQLEKSRLLSDRFSAERPKGSFSTLEIQRTEQGDSAMYLCASSLIVGDTQYFGPGTRLTVL.

The chain employs TRBV27 and TRBJ2-3; D may be TRBD2 (6 bases). The CDR3 length is 14 residues. V lost 6 bases to trimming and J lost 6 bases, with 16 bases between them. Germline V lookup: CDR1 MNHEY, CDR2 SMNVEV (reference sequence). This CDR3 is CASRTGVPSDTQYF. The CDR3 DNA follows: TGTGCCAGCAGAACGGGAGTTCCCTCTGATACGCAGTATTTT.

This clonotype occurred a few times. The chain links TRBV27 to TRBJ1-4, with unresolved D. The CDR3 covers 13 residues. V lost 5 bases, J lost 7 bases, and 11 bases lay in between. CDR1 is MNHEY and CDR2 is SMNVEV in the germline V gene (reference sequence). Written as DNA, the CDR3 is TGTGCCAGCAGTAGGCTCCCCGGTGAAAAACTGTTTTTT. Translation gives CASSRLPGEKLFF.

The chain carries TRBV19 and TRBJ2-4; 7 nucleotides agree with TRBD2. Germline V gene data show CDR1 as LNHDA and CDR2 as SQIVND (reference sequence). The V segment lost 5 bases and the J segment 7 bases; nucleotides outside the gene matches: 17. The CDR3 runs to 17 residues. The CDR3 loop is CASSSQTWTSNRNIQYF. In nucleotides, the CDR3 is TGTGCCAGTAGTTCCCAAACTTGGACTAGTAATAGGAACATTCAGTACTTC.

The CDR3 nucleotides read TGTGCCACCAGCCCTACTTCAGGGGTTGGCTACACCTTC. It encodes CATSPTSGVGYTF. The chain carries TRBV15 and TRBJ1-2; maybe TRBD1 (6 bases). This CDR3 comprises 13 residues. Per germline, CDR1 LNHNV and CDR2 YYDKDF (reference sequence). V was trimmed by 5 bases and J by 7 bases, leaving 14 bases between them.

This clonotype showed up many times. The rearrangement links TRBV29-1 to TRBJ1-2, with no clear D. V was shortened by 4 bases and J by 3 bases, with 6 bases between the two germline ends. The germline V gene has CDR1 SQVTM and CDR2 ANQGSEA. This CDR3 contains 11 residues. CDR3 protein: CSVALDYGYTF. The CDR3 DNA reads TGCAGCGTTGCCCTAGACTATGGCTACACCTTC.

Ten or more counts support this clonotype. The chain recombines TRBV11-2 with TRBJ2-2, with D unresolved. The V and J ends lost 3 bases and 1 base respectively, with 12 bases between them. The CDR3 sequence is 16 residues long. Germline V gives CDR1 SGHAT, CDR2 FQNNGV. This chain's CDR3 is CASSLIEQENTGELFF. As DNA, the CDR3 is TGTGCCAGCAGCTTGATCGAGCAGGAGAACACCGGGGAGCTGTTTTTT. Full variable domain (missing parts from reference TRBV11-2 and TRBJ2-2): EAGVAQSPRYKIIEKRQSVAFWCNPISGHATLYWYQQILGQGPKLLIQFQNNGVVDDSQLPKDRFSAERLKGVDSTLKIQPAKLEDSAVYLCASSLIEQENTGELFFGEGSRLTVL.

V gene TRBV19 combines with J gene TRBJ1-5, with 11 bases lining up with TRBD1. The V segment lost 7 bases and the J segment 1 base; nucleotides outside the gene matches: 9. The CDR3 has 17 residues. Germline V gene lookup returns CDR1 LNHDA and CDR2 SQIVND (reference sequence). CDR3 DNA: TGTGCCAGTAACGGGGACAGGGGGATAGAAAGCAATCAGCCCCAGCATTTT. As protein: CASNGDRGIESNQPQHF.